These 3 T cell receptor beta chains were all obtained from the same sample, sequenced in a study of blood T cell repertoires in COVID-19. Sequencing used immunoSEQ multiplex PCR; TCRdb keeps in-frame clones, though not all of them. The repertoire holds about 250,000 clones, approximately 90% seen once, with more than 0.75% in the top ten. Sequences were obtained from peripheral blood. Receptor source: a young man with acute or convalescent COVID-19.

The chain links TRBV19 to TRBJ1-1; a weak D match, TRBD1 (5 bases). Per the germline V gene, CDR1 is LNHDA and CDR2 is SQIVND (reference sequence). The V end was cut by 4 bases, the J end by 3 bases, with 9 bases between. The CDR3 has 13 amino acids. CDR3 DNA sequence: TGTGCCAGTAGTACCAGGGAGGACACTGAAGCTTTCTTT. Translation: CASSTREDTEAFF.

V usage is TRBV7-6 and J usage is TRBJ2-2; 7 nucleotides match TRBD1. The germline gives CDR1 SGHVS, CDR2 FNYEAQ. The CDR3 length is 18 residues. Unmatched junction bases numbered 12, after V lost 1 base and J lost 4 bases. Written as DNA, the CDR3 is TGTGCCAGCAGCTTAGGACCGGGACAGCCGACCCCCACCGGGGAGCTGTTTTTT. Amino acids: CASSLGPGQPTPTGELFF.

This clone was picked up one time. The V gene is TRBV4-1, the J gene TRBJ2-5; 11 bases map to TRBD1. With 2 bases clipped from V and 5 bases from J, the junction kept 7 bases outside the gene matches. The CDR3 sequence is 16 residues long. Germline V gene sequence: CDR1 MGHRA, CDR2 YSYEKL. The CDR3 nucleotides read TGCGCCAGCAGCCAACCGGGACAGGGGGTAGAGGAGACCCAGTACTTC. Translated, it gives CASSQPGQGVEETQYF.